This T cell receptor beta chain is from a study of identical twins (dated by TCRdb to about 2016). Regarding the research as a whole: TCR alpha and beta repertoires from monozygotic twins, unrelated adults of various ages and cord blood were deep-sequenced to test whether fetal clonotypes persist. To rule out contamination, replicate twin experiments were performed at different times with different library preparation protocols.

General findings and caveats noted by the study authors: Because the same donors could not be followed over many years, the conclusions depended on cross-sectional statistical analysis. Out-of-frame TCR alpha sharing in monozygotic twins was systematically underestimated by recombination models, whereas sharing between unrelated individuals was in agreement with the recombination models. A weaker excess of twin sharing was found in beta out-of-frame sequences because the signal-to-noise ratio was lowered by fewer shared sequences. Compared with coincidental sharing between unrelated individuals, an excess of low generation-probability sequences was observed among out-of-frame TCR alpha sequences shared between twins. Zero-insertion analyses could be partly confounded by invariant T cells such as MAIT and iNKT, though diverse VJ usage argued against such confounding for most clonotypes. Abundant cord blood beta clonotypes had fewer insertions, young adult naive repertoires showed a similar but weaker trend, and memory repertoires showed no such trend.

Details on this clonotype: The antigen this receptor binds is unknown. No per-base quality is available; no much larger clone lies one base away.

Spanning cysteine to phenylalanine, the CDR3 consists of 12 amino acids. CDR3 DNA only is kept here, 36 bases in frame from base 1. At the junction V is shortened by 3 bases and J by 9 bases, with 12 bases in between. Every donor was a healthy Caucasian. Three pairs of female monozygotic twins, all aged 18 to 29 years, were included in the twin cohort. Positive isolation kits from Invitrogen were used to isolate the CD4+ and CD8+ T cell populations. Library prep was done by 5' RACE. TCRdb shows the sequencer as Illumina HiSeq 2000. A universal primer binding site was introduced by template switching, and a unique molecular identifier was present in the final cDNA, enabling accurate counting of TCR cDNA molecules. Specific primers in the conserved constant-segment region were used to synthesize first-strand cDNA for the TCR alpha and beta chains. To control for contamination, every cDNA library carried two barcodes: a SMART-Mk sample barcode plus Illumina barcodes. Two successive PCR steps introduced TruSeq adapter sequences along with Illumina sample barcodes. TCR alpha and beta cDNA libraries were sequenced on the Illumina HiSeq platform with custom primers. In the paper's pipeline: Raw reads were processed with MiGEC to extract unique molecular identifiers, and MiXCR was used to determine CDR3 positions. For each individual, recombination models were inferred using an EM algorithm with the repgenHMM and IGoR tools. Shared clonotypes were analyzed with the tcR package in R, and sharing was normalized by the product of cloneset sizes. To study raw recombination free of thymic and clonal selection effects, out-of-frame nonproductive sequences were analyzed. TCRdb took the public reads, trimmed them with fastp at Q25, ran MiXCR for clone calling and kept in-frame beta chains. Duplicate CDR3 protein sequences are folded into a single record with the most common DNA and genes. TCRdb assigned the V and J calls; the authors' analysis was not used. This sample gives some 440,000 distinct CDR3 sequences in total; approximately 24% of them show up just once. In total, the top ten clones hold just under 3% of the sample.

These data also featured in a second study, about T cells expressing NK-cell markers. Per that second paper: Three sorted T-cell subsets (CD3+CD56+NKG2C+, CD3+CD56+NKG2C- and CD3+CD56-NKG2C+) from seven to nine donors had their TCR beta-chain repertoires profiled. Among the eight sequenced donors, seven were HCMV-seropositive and one was HCMV-seronegative. To restrict sorting to alphabetaTCR-expressing T cells, an anti-gammadeltaTCR antibody was added in several experiments. In six donors, the dominant CD3+CD56+NKG2C+ clonotypes were among the top 10 CD8+ clonotypes and accounted for roughly 1.0-8% of CD8+ T cells. Those dominant clonotypes were again the most abundant among CD3+CD56-NKG2C+ cells in a handful of donors, at about 28.3-60.1%. Whether the expanded NKG2C-expressing T cell clones were specific for HCMV antigens was left unclear. Randomly selected healthy volunteers, three men and five women, were used as the eight sequenced donors. To determine HCMV serostatus, a commercial ELISA kit was used to detect HCMV-specific IgG in serum. MIGEC was used to demultiplex reads and group the reads by UMI, and MiTCR was used to assemble and quantify clonotypes. To exclude erroneous sequences, only TCR cDNA sequences supported by at least two reads were retained. The tcR package was used for downstream repertoire analysis, and clonotypes were matched across fractions by CDR3 nucleotide sequence plus V segment. Antigen specificity was annotated against VDJdb with VDJmatch, allowing one amino acid substitution in CDR3.

Source material: CD4+ T cells sorted from blood. The sequence derives from a young woman in good health. The V and J genes are TRBV12-3 or TRBV12-4 and TRBJ2-7, with a tentative D gene TRBD1 over 6 matching bases. The CDR3 corresponds to CASSFIRGRQYF. DNA sequence: TGTGCCAGCAGTTTCATCAGGGGTCGGCAGTACTTC.